This record covers a single T cell receptor beta chain. This sample is drawn from a study of Graves' ophthalmopathy and Graves' hyperthyroidism. Amplification targeted the TCR beta CDR3 regions, with RNA transcripts as the source material. The library came from an HTBI-primed first-round RT-PCR and a second-round multiplex PCR. MiXCR, run by TCRdb on the multiplex PCR reads, gives a single entry per CDR3 protein. The sample lists 1 million to 1.3 million distinct CDR3 sequences, roughly two fifths occurring once. Sequencing input: peripheral blood or thyroid tissue (not recorded which). The sequence was obtained from an adult man with Graves' hyperthyroidism.

The CDR3 nucleotides read TGCAGTGCTAGAGATCGGGTTGGGGGCGGGGAGCTGTTTTTT. Its protein is CSARDRVGGGELFF. V is TRBV20-1 and J is TRBJ2-2, with D possibly being TRBD1 or TRBD2 (5 bases each). The germline V gene encodes CDR1 DFQATT and CDR2 SNEGSKA (reference sequence). V lost 0 bases, J lost 7 bases, and 12 bases lay in between. The CDR3 sequence is 14 residues long.